These 5 T cell receptor beta chains share one sample of origin, sequenced in a study of blood T cell repertoires in COVID-19 (dated by TCRdb to the early 2020s). The method was the immunoSEQ multiplex PCR assay. TCRdb holds this immuneACCESS table with in-frame rearrangements only. Some clones are missing; in checked studies, unresolved V genes explain under half, and the rest has no known cause. For this sample the table gives 60,000 to 70,000 clones, of which about 81% were detected only once. The ten largest clonotypes hold approximately 14% of the sample. Sequenced sample: peripheral blood. These TCRs come from an elderly man with acute or convalescent COVID-19.

V is TRBV5-4 and J is TRBJ1-1; D is undetermined. This CDR3 comprises 14 residues. The V gene's germline CDR1 is SGHNT and CDR2 YYREEE (reference sequence). V dropped 0 bases and J dropped 7 bases, with 13 bases sitting between them. The CDR3 nucleotides read TGTGCCAGCAGCTTGGCCCGGACTGGAAATGAAGCTTTCTTT. This encodes CASSLARTGNEAFF.

The CDR3 DNA is TGTGCCAGCTCACCACCGGGGGGTGAAAAACTGTTTTTT. Translation gives CASSPPGGEKLFF. The rearrangement links TRBV18 to TRBJ1-4; possible D gene TRBD1, 5 bases. The CDR3 totals 13 residues. Trimming took off 0 bases at V and 7 bases at J, with 6 bases between the two ends. The germline V gene encodes CDR1 KGHSH and CDR2 LQKENI.

V is TRBV29-1 and J is TRBJ2-7, with 10 bases fitting TRBD1. V dropped 7 bases and J dropped 5; count of bases not matched to a gene: 8. Germline V lookup: CDR1 SQVTM, CDR2 ANQGSEA. This CDR3 is built from 13 residues. The DNA for the CDR3 is TGCAGCGCGCACGGGACAGGGGTCCACGAGCAGTACTTC. Its translation is CSAHGTGVHEQYF.

The CDR3 DNA reads as TGTGCCAGCACCCGGGACAGGGGGAACTATGGCTACACCTTC. It translates to CASTRDRGNYGYTF. The chain recombines TRBV2 with TRBJ1-2, with TRBD1 matching 11 bases. The germline V gene has CDR1 SNHLY and CDR2 FYNNEI. Losses at the gene ends were 7 bases for V and 2 bases for J; bases not matched to a gene: 3. The CDR3 is made up of 14 amino acids.

This chain links TRBV25-1 with TRBJ1-5; TRBD1 aligns across 12 bases. This CDR3 spans 18 amino acids. J was trimmed by 7 bases and V by 4 bases; bases with no gene match: 14. The germline gives CDR1 MGHDK, CDR2 SYGVNS. The CDR3 coding sequence is TGTGCCAGCAGTGCTGGGACCGGGACAGGGGGCCTTGGGCAGCCCCAGCATTTT. It codes for CASSAGTGTGGLGQPQHF. Drawing the rest from reference TRBV25-1 and TRBJ1-5, the complete variable domain is EADIYQTPRYLVIGTGKKITLECSQTMGHDKMYWYQQDPGMELHLIHYSYGVNSTEKGDLSSESTVSRIRTEHFPLTLESARPSHTSQYLCASSAGTGTGGLGQPQHFGDGTRLSIL.